The entry below gives a single T cell receptor (beta chain) sequence along with its context. Its cognate antigen is unknown. This record belongs to a study of T cell responses to AZD1222 COVID-19 vaccine. About the study: Second-dose recipients at about 4 or about 12 weeks were treated as one pooled group.

The V and J ends lost 0 bases and 6 bases respectively, with 9 bases between them. Germline CDR1 is SGDLS and CDR2 is YYNGEE. The CDR3 runs 13 residues. Repertoires were generated with immunoSEQ multiplex PCR, while TCRdb's copy carries only in-frame clones and drops some. The table lists approximately 94,000 clones, about 88% of them singletons. Study-wide results and caveats: The breadth and depth of Spike-specific TCRs increased once two AZD1222 doses had been given.

This chain connects TRBV9 to TRBJ1-1; tentatively, D is TRBD1 (6 bases). This specimen was peripheral blood, taken on day 0 of AZD1222 vaccination. The source of this sequence is an adult in good health. The CDR3 DNA reads as TGTGCCAGCAGCGTAGGAGGGGGTGCTGAAGCTTTCTTT. Translated: CASSVGGGAEAFF.